A selection of T cell receptor beta chains follows, all from one sample in a study of blood T cell repertoires in COVID-19. Profiled with immunoSEQ multiplex PCR; TCRdb holds only in-frame clones, not every one. The sample lists approximately 81,000 clones, approximately 82% seen once, with roughly 7.4% in the top ten. Material: peripheral blood. The source of these receptors is a human donor in a cohort sampled during active COVID-19. Both conserved end residues are part of each CDR3. The order of the fields is J gene, clone size, V gene, D gene, CDR3 protein, CDR3 DNA. The D gene is left open where the match is weak. Size tells how often a clone was seen (once, few, many) or the class of an expanded clone, and some rows leave it out.

j_call: TRBJ1-5; clone_size: .; v_call: TRBV4-1; d_call: .; cdr3_aa: CASSQSDSYNQPQHF; cdr3_nt: TGCGCCAGCAGCCAATCGGACAGCTACAATCAGCCCCAGCATTTT
j_call: TRBJ2-7; clone_size: once; v_call: TRBV6-5; d_call: TRBD2; cdr3_aa: CASSYVTSGSYEQYF; cdr3_nt: TGTGCCAGCAGTTACGTGACTAGCGGCTCCTACGAGCAGTACTTC
j_call: TRBJ2-7; clone_size: .; v_call: TRBV2; d_call: .; cdr3_aa: CASGQGYEQYF; cdr3_nt: TGTGCCAGCGGCCAGGGATACGAGCAGTACTTC
j_call: TRBJ1-2; clone_size: .; v_call: TRBV12-5; d_call: TRBD1; cdr3_aa: CASAPSGQGHYGYTF; cdr3_nt: TGTGCTAGTGCCCCGTCGGGACAGGGGCACTATGGCTACACCTTC
j_call: TRBJ2-7; clone_size: .; v_call: TRBV20-1; d_call: TRBD2; cdr3_aa: CSAGGGYEQYF; cdr3_nt: TGCAGTGCGGGGGGGGGCTACGAGCAGTACTTC
j_call: TRBJ1-1; clone_size: .; v_call: TRBV4-2; d_call: TRBD1; cdr3_aa: CASSHPIPPTGGGGTEAFF; cdr3_nt: TGTGCCAGCAGCCACCCAATACCCCCGACAGGGGGAGGGGGCACTGAAGCTTTCTTT
j_call: TRBJ1-3; clone_size: .; v_call: TRBV30; d_call: TRBD1; cdr3_aa: CAWIPRGQNTIYF; cdr3_nt: TGTGCCTGGATCCCTAGGGGGCAGAACACCATATATTTT
j_call: TRBJ2-7; clone_size: .; v_call: TRBV6-6; d_call: .; cdr3_aa: CASSPPPSGLSSYEQYF; cdr3_nt: TGTGCCAGCAGTCCTCCCCCGAGCGGGCTGAGCTCCTACGAGCAGTACTTC
j_call: TRBJ1-1; clone_size: .; v_call: TRBV9; d_call: .; cdr3_aa: CASSVGGHTEAFF; cdr3_nt: TGTGCCAGCAGCGTGGGGGGTCACACTGAAGCTTTCTTT
j_call: TRBJ1-3; clone_size: once; v_call: TRBV19; d_call: .; cdr3_aa: CASSINLGVQSGRDTIYF; cdr3_nt: TGTGCCAGTAGTATTAATCTAGGTGTGCAATCTGGTCGGGACACCATATATTTT
j_call: TRBJ2-6; clone_size: .; v_call: TRBV29-1; d_call: .; cdr3_aa: CSVGVNSGPGANVLTF; cdr3_nt: TGCAGCGTTGGAGTGAACTCAGGGCCTGGGGCCAACGTCCTGACTTTC
j_call: TRBJ1-5; clone_size: .; v_call: TRBV5-8; d_call: .; cdr3_aa: CASSKDRSSNQPQHF; cdr3_nt: TGTGCCAGCAGCAAGGACAGATCTAGCAATCAGCCCCAGCATTTT
j_call: TRBJ2-1; clone_size: .; v_call: TRBV10-1; d_call: TRBD1; cdr3_aa: CASSSGQANEQFF; cdr3_nt: TGCGCCAGCAGCTCGGGACAGGCCAATGAGCAGTTCTTC
j_call: TRBJ2-2; clone_size: .; v_call: TRBV19; d_call: TRBD2; cdr3_aa: CASSLVAGGSTGELFF; cdr3_nt: TGTGCCAGTAGTCTAGTAGCGGGGGGCAGCACCGGGGAGCTGTTTTTT
j_call: TRBJ2-2; clone_size: .; v_call: TRBV6-6; d_call: .; cdr3_aa: CASSYGQGETGELFF; cdr3_nt: TGTGCCAGCAGTTACGGGCAGGGTGAAACCGGGGAGCTGTTTTTT
j_call: TRBJ2-7; clone_size: .; v_call: TRBV2; d_call: .; cdr3_aa: CASTTAYEQYF; cdr3_nt: TGTGCCAGCACAACAGCCTACGAGCAGTACTTC
j_call: TRBJ1-1; clone_size: .; v_call: TRBV28; d_call: .; cdr3_aa: CASSLSGLTEAFF; cdr3_nt: TGTGCCAGCAGTTTAAGCGGGCTTACTGAAGCTTTCTTT
j_call: TRBJ1-6; clone_size: .; v_call: TRBV18; d_call: .; cdr3_aa: CASSPRWTTDNSPLHF; cdr3_nt: TGTGCCAGCTCACCACGGTGGACAACGGATAATTCACCCCTCCACTTT
j_call: TRBJ1-2; clone_size: .; v_call: TRBV5-1; d_call: .; cdr3_aa: CASSRLADSSSGYTF; cdr3_nt: TGCGCCAGCAGCAGACTAGCGGACAGTTCAAGTGGCTACACCTTC
j_call: TRBJ1-1; clone_size: .; v_call: TRBV5-1; d_call: TRBD1; cdr3_aa: CASSVDRVGETEAFF; cdr3_nt: TGCGCCAGCAGCGTCGACAGGGTAGGAGAAACTGAAGCTTTCTTT
j_call: TRBJ2-1; clone_size: .; v_call: TRBV9; d_call: TRBD1; cdr3_aa: CASSSMRTGFYYNEQFF; cdr3_nt: TGTGCCAGCAGCAGTATGAGGACAGGTTTTTACTACAATGAGCAGTTCTTC
j_call: TRBJ2-7; clone_size: .; v_call: TRBV3-1/TRBV3-2; d_call: .; cdr3_aa: CASSHVVGVHEQYF; cdr3_nt: TGTGCCAGCAGCCACGTTGTGGGCGTGCACGAGCAGTACTTC
j_call: TRBJ2-5; clone_size: .; v_call: TRBV5-4; d_call: .; cdr3_aa: CASSRDSQETQYF; cdr3_nt: TGTGCCAGCAGCCGAGACAGCCAAGAGACCCAGTACTTC
j_call: TRBJ1-3; clone_size: .; v_call: TRBV7-6; d_call: .; cdr3_aa: CASSLTRSSGNTIYF; cdr3_nt: TGTGCCAGCAGCTTAACTAGAAGCTCTGGAAACACCATATATTTT
j_call: TRBJ1-4; clone_size: .; v_call: TRBV7-9; d_call: .; cdr3_aa: CASSPLNVNEKLFF; cdr3_nt: TGTGCCAGCAGCCCCTTAAATGTGAATGAAAAACTGTTTTTT
j_call: TRBJ1-1; clone_size: .; v_call: TRBV30; d_call: .; cdr3_aa: CAWSVRGFTEAFF; cdr3_nt: TGTGCCTGGAGTGTACGGGGGTTCACTGAAGCTTTCTTT
j_call: TRBJ2-2; clone_size: .; v_call: TRBV5-1; d_call: TRBD2; cdr3_aa: CASNLPPGLSNTGELFF; cdr3_nt: TGCGCCAGCAACCTCCCCCCGGGACTATCCAACACCGGGGAGCTGTTTTTT
j_call: TRBJ1-3; clone_size: .; v_call: TRBV20-1; d_call: .; cdr3_aa: CSASLESGSGNTIYF; cdr3_nt: TGCAGTGCTAGTCTTGAGTCGGGATCTGGAAACACCATATATTTT
j_call: TRBJ2-7; clone_size: .; v_call: TRBV7-6; d_call: TRBD2; cdr3_aa: CASSIAGGDYEQYF; cdr3_nt: TGTGCCAGCAGCATAGCGGGGGGGGACTACGAGCAGTACTTC
j_call: TRBJ1-3; clone_size: .; v_call: TRBV7-6; d_call: TRBD1; cdr3_aa: CASSLAWTGENTIYF; cdr3_nt: TGTGCCAGCAGCTTAGCGTGGACAGGTGAAAACACCATATATTTT
j_call: TRBJ1-1; clone_size: .; v_call: TRBV29-1; d_call: TRBD1; cdr3_aa: CSVDSRTGTALAFF; cdr3_nt: TGCAGCGTTGACAGCCGGACAGGGACAGCTTTAGCTTTCTTT
j_call: TRBJ1-1; clone_size: .; v_call: TRBV6-1; d_call: .; cdr3_aa: CASSDWPLRDTEAFF; cdr3_nt: TGTGCCAGCAGTGATTGGCCACTCCGGGACACTGAAGCTTTCTTT
j_call: TRBJ1-2; clone_size: .; v_call: TRBV11-2; d_call: TRBD1; cdr3_aa: CASSPAGTAYGYTF; cdr3_nt: TGTGCCAGCAGCCCCGCCGGGACAGCCTATGGCTACACCTTC
j_call: TRBJ1-2; clone_size: few; v_call: TRBV9; d_call: .; cdr3_aa: CASSVPLVSGYTF; cdr3_nt: TGTGCCAGCAGCGTCCCGCTAGTCTCTGGCTACACCTTC
j_call: TRBJ2-1; clone_size: .; v_call: TRBV4-1; d_call: .; cdr3_aa: CASSQDETGWFDEQFF; cdr3_nt: TGCGCCAGCAGCCAAGACGAGACGGGATGGTTCGATGAGCAGTTCTTC
j_call: TRBJ1-5; clone_size: .; v_call: TRBV7-8; d_call: TRBD1; cdr3_aa: CASSPGQVYSNQPQHF; cdr3_nt: TGTGCCAGCAGCCCCGGACAGGTCTATAGCAATCAGCCCCAGCATTTT